A single sample is the source of the 8 T cell receptor beta chains below, sequenced in a study of Tregs in tolerant kidney transplant recipients. This table comes from immunoSEQ multiplex PCR, and its TCRdb copy is limited to in-frame clones, with some not included. The data show about 110,000 clones, nearly 90% seen once. Source: CD4+ T cells from blood, taken before the transplant. The source is a human donor who received a combined kidney and bone marrow transplant.

The rearrangement joins TRBV29-1 to TRBJ2-5; 11 nucleotides align to TRBD1. The V gene end was trimmed by 5 bases and the J gene end by 5 bases; junction bases not matched to a gene: 7. Germline V gene sequence: CDR1 SQVTM, CDR2 ANQGSEA. The CDR3 spans 14 residues. CDR3: CSVLGQGAGETQYF. CDR3 nucleotides: TGCAGCGTTCTAGGACAGGGGGCGGGGGAGACCCAGTACTTC. Drawing the rest from reference TRBV29-1 and TRBJ2-5, the complete variable domain is SAVISQKPSRDICQRGTSLTIQCQVDSQVTMMFWYRQQPGQSLTLIATANQGSEATYESGFVIDKFPISRPNLTFSTLTVSNMSPEDSSIYLCSVLGQGAGETQYFGPGTRLLVL.

The rearrangement joins TRBV5-4 to TRBJ2-3; 10 bases match TRBD2. V was pared by 0 bases and J by 4 bases, with 5 bases of the junction left unmatched. The CDR3 covers 16 residues. Germline V gives CDR1 SGHNT, CDR2 YYREEE (reference sequence). The CDR3, as DNA: TGTGCCAGCAGCTTGGCAGCGGGGGGGGGTTCAGATACGCAGTATTTT. This codes for CASSLAAGGGSDTQYF. The variable domain in full, with the rest retrieved from reference TRBV5-4 and TRBJ2-3, is ETGVTQSPTHLIKTRGQQVTLRCSSQSGHNTVSWYQQALGQGPQFIFQYYREEENGRGNFPPRFSGLQFPNYSSELNVNALELDDSALYLCASSLAAGGGSDTQYFGPGTRLTVL.

The V gene is TRBV7-8, the J gene TRBJ2-1; 7 nucleotides line up with TRBD1. V was clipped by 2 bases and J by 10 bases; unmatched bases: 14. Germline loops: CDR1 SGHVS, CDR2 FQNEAQ. The CDR3 totals 16 residues. CDR3 sequence reads: CASSLSRQGLQWEQFF. CDR3 sequence (DNA): TGTGCCAGCAGCTTAAGTAGACAGGGCTTACAATGGGAGCAGTTCTTC.

The chain is built from TRBV6-5 and TRBJ1-2, with a possible D match to TRBD1 (5 bases). This CDR3 contains 13 residues. Trimming pared 7 bases from V and 9 bases from J, leaving 18 bases between. The germline gives CDR1 MNHEY, CDR2 SVGAGI. The CDR3 DNA follows: TGTGCCAGCACACCCGGGGGTACTGATCGCTACACCTTC. The encoded protein is CASTPGGTDRYTF.

The rearrangement links TRBV10-1 to TRBJ1-6; tentative D call: TRBD1 (6 bases). CDR1 and CDR2 from the germline V gene are WNHNN and SYGVQD (reference sequence). Trimming took 7 bases from V and 6 from J, leaving 13 bases between them. The CDR3 spans 14 residues. The CDR3 bases are TGCGCCAGCAAGGGCGGACAGCCTAATTCACCCCTCCACTTT. Translating gives CASKGGQPNSPLHF.

V gene TRBV7-2 combines with J gene TRBJ1-2; 8 bases fit TRBD1. The trim removed 5 bases at V and 8 bases at J, leaving 7 bases unmatched. From germline, CDR1 is SGHTA and CDR2 FQGNSA. The CDR3 totals 13 residues. The CDR3 protein is CASSRQGHGGYTF. The CDR3 nucleotides are TGTGCCAGCAGCCGACAGGGGCACGGCGGCTACACCTTC.

This chain links TRBV6-1 with TRBJ1-2, with a tentative D call TRBD1 (6 bases). Trimming took off 8 bases at V and 8 bases at J, with 15 bases between the two ends. The length of the CDR3 is 12 residues. The germline CDR1 and CDR2 sequences are MNHNS and SASEGT. Here the CDR3 reads CASRTDPHGYTF. The CDR3 coding sequence is TGTGCCAGCCGGACAGACCCACACGGCTACACCTTC.

CDR3 in DNA: TGTGCCGAAGGGGCCCCCGAATATAGGATCTACGAGCAGTACTTC. As protein: CAEGAPEYRIYEQYF. V is TRBV19 and J is TRBJ2-7; TRBD1 is a possible D gene (5 bases). This CDR3 has 15 amino acids. Trimming stripped 11 bases from V and 3 bases from J, with 23 bases between. CDR1 and CDR2 (germline): LNHDA, SQIVND (reference sequence).